The following is a T cell receptor beta chain sequence with its context. This specimen comes from a study of cytomegalovirus exposure and HLA in healthy donors. The J segment lost 0 bases and the V segment lost 7 bases, leaving 4 bases of the junction unmatched. Germline assignment: CDR1 SNHLY and CDR2 FYNNEI. The CDR3 extends over 14 amino acids. The repertoire was sequenced with immunoSEQ multiplex PCR; TCRdb's copy has only in-frame clones and lacks some. The sample lists about 150,000 clones, around 93% occurring once. This chain uses TRBV2 with TRBJ2-3; 7 bases match TRBD2. Sequenced material: PBMCs. This clonotype originated in a young man in good health and CMV-seropositive. The DNA of the CDR3 is TGTGCCAGCAAAGGACTAGGCAGCACAGATACGCAGTATTTT. Translation gives CASKGLGSTDTQYF.